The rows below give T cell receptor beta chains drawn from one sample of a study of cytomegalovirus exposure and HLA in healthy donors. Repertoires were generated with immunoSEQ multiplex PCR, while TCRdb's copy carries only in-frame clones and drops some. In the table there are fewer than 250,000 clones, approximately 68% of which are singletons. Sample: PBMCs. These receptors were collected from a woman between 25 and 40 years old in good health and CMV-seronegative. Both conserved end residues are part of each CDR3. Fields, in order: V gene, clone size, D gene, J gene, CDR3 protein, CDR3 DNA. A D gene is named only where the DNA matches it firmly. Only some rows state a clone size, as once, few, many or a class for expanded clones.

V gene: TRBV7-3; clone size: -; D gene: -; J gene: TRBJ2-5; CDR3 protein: CASSLTSDSKTQYF; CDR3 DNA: TGTGCCAGCAGCTTAACATCAGACTCGAAGACCCAGTACTTC
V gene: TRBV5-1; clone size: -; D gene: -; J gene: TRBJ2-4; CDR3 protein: CASSPERGIQYF; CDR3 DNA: TGCGCCAGCAGCCCGGAACGGGGCATTCAGTACTTC
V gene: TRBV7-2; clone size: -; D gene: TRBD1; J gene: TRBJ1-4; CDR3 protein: CASSWYPGQGGFGNEKLFF; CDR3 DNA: TGTGCCAGCAGCTGGTACCCGGGACAGGGAGGCTTCGGTAATGAAAAACTGTTTTTT
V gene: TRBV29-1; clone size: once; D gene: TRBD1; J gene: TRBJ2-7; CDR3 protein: CSVEDPRTGSYEQYF; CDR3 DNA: TGCAGCGTTGAAGATCCGAGGACAGGGTCCTACGAGCAGTACTTC
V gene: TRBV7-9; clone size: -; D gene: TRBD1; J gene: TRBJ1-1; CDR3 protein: CASSRLRDRGRDTEAFF; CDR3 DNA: TGTGCCAGCAGCCGGCTCCGGGACAGGGGGCGGGACACTGAAGCTTTCTTT
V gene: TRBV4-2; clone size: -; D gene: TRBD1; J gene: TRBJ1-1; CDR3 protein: CASSQETGPEAFF; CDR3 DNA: TGTGCCAGCAGCCAAGAGACAGGGCCAGAAGCTTTCTTT
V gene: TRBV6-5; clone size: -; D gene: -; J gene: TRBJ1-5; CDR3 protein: CASSYSSDQPQHF; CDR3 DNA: TGTGCCAGCAGTTACTCATCGGATCAGCCCCAGCATTTT
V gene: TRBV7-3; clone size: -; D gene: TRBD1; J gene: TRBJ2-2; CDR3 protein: CASSRETGGIGELFF; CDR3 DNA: TGTGCCAGCAGCCGAGAGACAGGGGGCATCGGGGAGCTGTTTTTT
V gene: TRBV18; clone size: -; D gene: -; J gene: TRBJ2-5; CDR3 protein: CASSPFRGQETQYF; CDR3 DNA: TGTGCCAGCTCACCATTTCGGGGCCAAGAGACCCAGTACTTC
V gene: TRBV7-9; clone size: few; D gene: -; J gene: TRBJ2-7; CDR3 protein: CASSLWQGRRSYEQYF; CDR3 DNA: TGTGCCAGCAGCTTGTGGCAGGGGCGTCGGAGCTACGAGCAGTACTTC
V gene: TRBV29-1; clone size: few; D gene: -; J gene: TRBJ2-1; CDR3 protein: CSAGRVDSEQFF; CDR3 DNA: TGCAGCGCCGGTCGGGTCGACAGTGAGCAGTTCTTC
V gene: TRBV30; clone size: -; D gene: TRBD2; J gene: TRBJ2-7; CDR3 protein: CAWAGGVGYEQYF; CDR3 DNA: TGTGCCTGGGCTGGGGGGGTCGGCTACGAGCAGTACTTC
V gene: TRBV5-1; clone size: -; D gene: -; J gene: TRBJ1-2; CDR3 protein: CASSSTGNDYGYTF; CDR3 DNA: TGCGCCAGCAGCTCAACAGGGAATGACTATGGCTACACCTTC
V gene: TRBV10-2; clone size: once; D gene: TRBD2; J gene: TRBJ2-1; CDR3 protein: CASSESSSGAYNEQFF; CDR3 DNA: TGCGCCAGCAGTGAGTCTTCTAGCGGTGCATACAATGAGCAGTTCTTC
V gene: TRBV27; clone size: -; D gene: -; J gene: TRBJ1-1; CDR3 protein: CASSLRGHTEAFF; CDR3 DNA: TGTGCCAGCAGTTTGCGGGGGCACACTGAAGCTTTCTTT
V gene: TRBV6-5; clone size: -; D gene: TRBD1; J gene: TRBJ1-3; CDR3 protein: CASSLRGPSGNTIYF; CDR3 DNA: TGTGCCAGCAGTCTCAGGGGGCCCTCTGGAAACACCATATATTTT
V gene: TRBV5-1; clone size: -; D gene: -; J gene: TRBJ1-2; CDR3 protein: CASSQDNAGYTF; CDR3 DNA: TGCGCCAGCAGCCAGGACAACGCGGGCTACACCTTC
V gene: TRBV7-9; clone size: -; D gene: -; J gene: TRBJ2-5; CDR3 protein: CSSTPRGETQYF; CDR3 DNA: TGTTCCAGCACCCCCAGGGGAGAGACCCAGTACTTC
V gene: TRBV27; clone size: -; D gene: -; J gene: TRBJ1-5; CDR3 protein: CASRQDMYQPQHF; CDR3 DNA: TGTGCCAGCAGGCAAGACATGTATCAGCCCCAGCATTTT
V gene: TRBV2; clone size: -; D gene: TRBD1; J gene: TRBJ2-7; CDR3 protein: CASSEALQGAYEQYF; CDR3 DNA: TGTGCCAGCAGTGAAGCCCTACAGGGGGCCTACGAGCAGTACTTC
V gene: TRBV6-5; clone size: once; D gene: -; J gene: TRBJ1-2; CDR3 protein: CASSSTGSTRLYGYTF; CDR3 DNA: TGTGCCAGCAGTTCTACCGGGTCGACGAGACTCTATGGCTACACCTTC
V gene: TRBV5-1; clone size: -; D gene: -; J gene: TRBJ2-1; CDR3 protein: CASSSGTQYNEQFF; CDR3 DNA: TGCGCCAGCAGCTCAGGAACCCAATACAATGAGCAGTTCTTC
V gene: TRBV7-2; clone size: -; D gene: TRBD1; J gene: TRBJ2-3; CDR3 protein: CASGRGQESDTQYF; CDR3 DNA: TGTGCCTCTGGTCGGGGACAGGAATCAGATACGCAGTATTTT
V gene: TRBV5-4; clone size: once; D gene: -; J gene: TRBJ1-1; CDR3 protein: CASSRGAGQMNTEAFF; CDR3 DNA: TGTGCCAGCAGCCGGGGGGCAGGTCAAATGAACACTGAAGCTTTCTTT
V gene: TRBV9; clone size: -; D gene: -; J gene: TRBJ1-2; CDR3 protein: CASSVDPGHLNYGYTF; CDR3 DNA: TGTGCCAGCAGCGTGGATCCGGGACACCTTAACTATGGCTACACCTTC
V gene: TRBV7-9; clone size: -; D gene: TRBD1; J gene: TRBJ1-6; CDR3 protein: CASSLDRGVSPLHF; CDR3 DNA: TGTGCCAGCAGCCTAGACAGGGGGGTTTCACCCCTCCACTTT
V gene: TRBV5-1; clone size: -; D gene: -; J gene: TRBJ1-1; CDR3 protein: CASSQAGDTEAFF; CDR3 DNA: TGCGCCAGCAGCCAGGCAGGGGACACTGAAGCTTTCTTT
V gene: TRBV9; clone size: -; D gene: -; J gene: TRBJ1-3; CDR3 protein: CASRASSGNTIYF; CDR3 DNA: TGTGCCAGCAGGGCATCCTCTGGAAACACCATATATTTT
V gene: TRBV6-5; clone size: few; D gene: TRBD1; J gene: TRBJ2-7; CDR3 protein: CASSPGQGASYEQYF; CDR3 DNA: TGTGCCAGCAGTCCCGGACAGGGGGCCTCCTACGAGCAGTACTTC
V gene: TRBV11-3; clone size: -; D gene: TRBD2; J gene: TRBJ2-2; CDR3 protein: CASSLETSGTTGELFF; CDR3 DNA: TGTGCCAGCAGCTTGGAGACTAGCGGGACCACCGGGGAGCTGTTTTTT
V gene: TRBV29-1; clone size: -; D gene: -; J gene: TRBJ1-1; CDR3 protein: CSVARGGEAFF; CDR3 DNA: TGCAGCGTTGCCCGGGGGGGGGAAGCTTTCTTT